This T cell receptor (beta chain) appears in the sequencing data of a study of cytomegalovirus exposure and HLA in healthy donors. Primers included in the PCR were 60 Vbeta and 13 Jbeta primers. Data came from immunoSEQ multiplex PCR; TCRdb stores just in-frame clones and leaves some out. This table holds about 160,000 clones, 79% found once. Per the germline V gene, CDR1 is MNHEY and CDR2 is SMNVEV (reference sequence). The V end was cut by 1 base, the J end by 2 bases, with 10 bases between. The CDR3 covers 15 residues. Concerning this clone: Its antigen is not known.

Study observations and caveats: Equally common other TCR beta chains were less clonally expanded than HLA-associated ones, a later analysis found. The authors listed around 150 TCR beta chains as cytomegalovirus-associated.

The TCR was taken from a man aged 35-49 years in good health and CMV-seronegative. Sequences were obtained from PBMCs. The chain carries TRBV27 and TRBJ2-3; D possibly corresponds to TRBD1 (6 bases). CDR3 in DNA: TGTGCCAGCAGTTTATTTCAGGGGCCCACAGATACGCAGTATTTT. The encoded protein is CASSLFQGPTDTQYF.